Listed below are T cell receptor beta chains from one sample, sequenced in a study of shared T cell receptors in the human thymus. Only in-frame clones appear in the TCRdb table, and some are missing; sequencing was by immunoSEQ multiplex PCR. The data hold approximately 760,000 clones, with over 75% observed a single time. This sample was shared with a second study, whose subject was human thymus T cells.

The sample was thymocytes. Receptors originate from a girl less than two years old with a congenital heart defect. Both conserved end residues are part of each CDR3. The D gene is left open where the match is weak. Some rows mark clone size as missing; the rest say once, few, many or name a class of expanded clone.

CDR3: CASSVPGRRGNNYGYTF
DNA: TGTGCCAGCAGCGTCCCAGGGAGGAGGGGAAATAACTATGGCTACACCTTC
J: TRBJ1-2
D: .
V: TRBV5-6
size: .

CDR3: CASSQDWGTGGEAFF
DNA: TGCGCCAGCAGCCAAGATTGGGGGACAGGGGGCGAAGCTTTCTTT
J: TRBJ1-1
D: TRBD1
V: TRBV4-3
size: once

CDR3: CAWRGDRVDTEAFF
DNA: TGTGCCTGGAGGGGGGACAGGGTAGACACTGAAGCTTTCTTT
J: TRBJ1-1
D: TRBD1
V: TRBV30
size: .

CDR3: CASSLARGGSNQPQHF
DNA: TGTGCCAGCTCACTCGCCAGGGGAGGGAGCAATCAGCCCCAGCATTTT
J: TRBJ1-5
D: .
V: TRBV18
size: .

CDR3: CASSGGGRGYTF
DNA: TGTGCCAGCAGCGGGGGAGGAAGGGGCTACACCTTC
J: TRBJ1-2
D: .
V: TRBV6-5
size: .

CDR3: CASSPGRVGSYGYTF
DNA: TGTGCCAGCAGCCCAGGTCGAGTTGGTTCCTATGGCTACACCTTC
J: TRBJ1-2
D: .
V: TRBV9
size: .

CDR3: CASSYSIGREGYGYTF
DNA: TGTGCCAGCAGTTACTCGATTGGCAGGGAGGGTTATGGCTACACCTTC
J: TRBJ1-2
D: .
V: TRBV6-5
size: few

CDR3: CASSLGGGKPQHF
DNA: TGTGCCAGCAGCTTGGGGGGGGGTAAGCCCCAGCATTTT
J: TRBJ1-5
D: .
V: TRBV5-8
size: few

CDR3: CASSQEFGGTPSSPLHF
DNA: TGCGCCAGCAGCCAAGAGTTTGGGGGCACTCCCTCTTCACCCCTCCACTTT
J: TRBJ1-6
D: .
V: TRBV4-3
size: few

CDR3: CSVAGEEGEIYGYTF
DNA: TGCAGCGTCGCAGGGGAAGAAGGAGAGATCTATGGCTACACCTTC
J: TRBJ1-2
D: .
V: TRBV29-1
size: .

CDR3: CASNGRGANNEQFF
DNA: TGCGCCAGCAACGGCAGGGGGGCAAACAATGAGCAGTTCTTC
J: TRBJ2-1
D: .
V: TRBV5-1
size: .

CDR3: CASSLVGGRWETQYF
DNA: TGCGCCAGCAGCTTGGTCGGAGGGCGGTGGGAGACCCAGTACTTC
J: TRBJ2-5
D: .
V: TRBV5-1
size: .

CDR3: CASSEEASGGAGELFF
DNA: TGTGCCAGCAGTGAAGAGGCTAGCGGGGGGGCCGGGGAGCTGTTTTTT
J: TRBJ2-2
D: TRBD2
V: TRBV6-1
size: few

CDR3: CASSNRQARRFDEQYF
DNA: TGTGCCAGTAGTAACCGACAAGCCCGAAGGTTTGACGAGCAGTACTTC
J: TRBJ2-7
D: .
V: TRBV19
size: .

CDR3: CASSSPGTDTQYF
DNA: TGTGCCAGCAGCTCCCCAGGCACAGATACGCAGTATTTT
J: TRBJ2-3
D: .
V: TRBV7-3
size: .

CDR3: CASSVVGTGTYNEQFF
DNA: TGTGCCAGCAGCGTAGTGGGGACAGGTACCTACAATGAGCAGTTCTTC
J: TRBJ2-1
D: TRBD1
V: TRBV9
size: .

CDR3: CASSLAGTPLDTQYF
DNA: TGCGCCAGCAGCCTCGCCGGGACACCCCTCGATACGCAGTATTTT
J: TRBJ2-3
D: .
V: TRBV4-1
size: .

CDR3: CASSSGQGAGWNQPQHF
DNA: TGTGCCAGCAGCTCGGGACAGGGAGCCGGTTGGAATCAGCCCCAGCATTTT
J: TRBJ1-5
D: TRBD1
V: TRBV5-5
size: .

CDR3: CALMDRGATEAFF
DNA: TGTGCCCTGATGGACAGGGGGGCCACTGAAGCTTTCTTT
J: TRBJ1-1
D: TRBD1
V: TRBV10-3
size: .

CDR3: CASRTTEKETQYF
DNA: TGTGCCAGCAGGACAACAGAAAAAGAGACCCAGTACTTC
J: TRBJ2-5
D: .
V: TRBV7-6
size: .

CDR3: CATIPTQGNTIYF
DNA: TGTGCCACCATCCCAACACAGGGAAACACCATATATTTT
J: TRBJ1-3
D: .
V: TRBV10-3
size: few

CDR3: CASSRPRDIMWNTGELFF
DNA: TGTGCCAGCAGCCGACCTAGGGACATTATGTGGAACACCGGGGAGCTGTTTTTT
J: TRBJ2-2
D: .
V: TRBV7-2
size: .

CDR3: CASSFWRNQPQHF
DNA: TGTGCCAGCAGCTTCTGGAGGAATCAGCCCCAGCATTTT
J: TRBJ1-5
D: .
V: TRBV7-2
size: .

CDR3: CASSLSGTARQETQYF
DNA: TGTGCCAGCAGTTTATCCGGGACAGCGCGGCAAGAGACCCAGTACTTC
J: TRBJ2-5
D: TRBD1
V: TRBV27
size: .

CDR3: CASTADKRNTEAFF
DNA: TGTGCCAGCACGGCCGACAAGAGAAACACTGAAGCTTTCTTT
J: TRBJ1-1
D: .
V: TRBV7-9
size: few

CDR3: CASTSQQGSRTEAFF
DNA: TGTGCCAGCACTTCTCAACAGGGAAGTCGAACTGAAGCTTTCTTT
J: TRBJ1-1
D: .
V: TRBV25-1
size: .

CDR3: CASEPGGETGVTTGELFF
DNA: TGTGCTAGTGAACCGGGAGGGGAAACGGGAGTTACCACCGGGGAGCTGTTTTTT
J: TRBJ2-2
D: TRBD2
V: TRBV12-5
size: .

CDR3: CATRRTDTQYF
DNA: TGTGCCACCCGGAGGACAGATACGCAGTATTTT
J: TRBJ2-3
D: .
V: TRBV6-5
size: .

CDR3: CASSAGTGTGNQPQHF
DNA: TGTGCCAGCAGCGCCGGGACAGGGACAGGCAATCAGCCCCAGCATTTT
J: TRBJ1-5
D: TRBD1
V: TRBV9
size: .

CDR3: CASSLSGRRADTQYF
DNA: TGTGCCAGCAGCTTAAGCGGTAGGAGAGCAGATACGCAGTATTTT
J: TRBJ2-3
D: .
V: TRBV5-6
size: .

CDR3: CASGRPVKGQGLIGQYF
DNA: TGTGCTAGTGGCCGGCCCGTAAAGGGACAGGGTCTTATCGGGCAGTACTTC
J: TRBJ2-7
D: TRBD1
V: TRBV12-5
size: .

CDR3: CASRPGLTTYEQYF
DNA: TGTGCCAGCAGACCGGGACTGACAACCTACGAGCAGTACTTC
J: TRBJ2-7
D: .
V: TRBV6-6
size: .

CDR3: CASSFGRQGRSPEKLFF
DNA: TGTGCCAGCAGCTTCGGGAGACAGGGAAGGTCCCCGGAAAAACTGTTTTTT
J: TRBJ1-4
D: TRBD1
V: TRBV11-2
size: once

CDR3: CASSQSDRSDIYEQYF
DNA: TGCGCCAGCAGCCAGTCAGACCGGAGCGATATTTACGAGCAGTACTTC
J: TRBJ2-7
D: .
V: TRBV4-3
size: .

CDR3: CASSQRAAPGPPGGYTF
DNA: TGCGCCAGCAGCCAAAGAGCGGCGCCAGGACCTCCCGGTGGCTACACCTTC
J: TRBJ1-2
D: .
V: TRBV4-3
size: .

CDR3: CASRMGQGISYEQYF
DNA: TGTGCCAGCAGGATGGGACAGGGAATTTCCTACGAGCAGTACTTC
J: TRBJ2-7
D: TRBD1
V: TRBV11-2
size: .

CDR3: CASSPLGWDRGLGIPTEAFF
DNA: TGTGCCAGCAGTCCCCTCGGGTGGGACAGGGGGTTGGGGATTCCCACTGAAGCTTTCTTT
J: TRBJ1-1
D: TRBD1
V: TRBV28
size: .

CDR3: CASSLGSGGAGVNIQYF
DNA: TGTGCCAGCAGTTTAGGTAGCGGGGGGGCTGGGGTGAACATTCAGTACTTC
J: TRBJ2-4
D: TRBD2
V: TRBV27
size: .

CDR3: CASSGGLAGPAAPDIQYF
DNA: TGTGCCAGCAGTGGGGGGTTAGCGGGGCCCGCGGCCCCAGACATTCAGTACTTC
J: TRBJ2-4
D: TRBD2
V: TRBV25-1
size: few

CDR3: CASSQEVSEGLENYGYTF
DNA: TGCGCCAGCAGCCAAGAGGTTTCGGAGGGGTTGGAGAACTATGGCTACACCTTC
J: TRBJ1-2
D: .
V: TRBV4-1
size: .

CDR3: CASNRDRYNYGYTF
DNA: TGCGCCAGCAACCGGGACAGATATAACTATGGCTACACCTTC
J: TRBJ1-2
D: TRBD1
V: TRBV10-2
size: .

CDR3: CASSERQGSTDTQYF
DNA: TGTGCCAGCAGTGAGCGACAGGGTAGTACAGATACGCAGTATTTT
J: TRBJ2-3
D: TRBD1
V: TRBV6-1
size: .

CDR3: CASSEGPARWRDVGYTF
DNA: TGTGCCAGCAGTGAGGGCCCCGCTCGATGGCGGGATGTGGGCTACACCTTC
J: TRBJ1-2
D: .
V: TRBV28
size: .

CDR3: CASSLTGFGYTF
DNA: TGTGCCAGCAGTTTAACCGGGTTTGGCTACACCTTC
J: TRBJ1-2
D: .
V: TRBV28
size: .

CDR3: CASTETGSSNTIYF
DNA: TGTGCCAGCACCGAGACAGGGTCTTCAAACACCATATATTTT
J: TRBJ1-3
D: TRBD1
V: TRBV6-1
size: .

CDR3: CASSFLNGSYQPQHF
DNA: TGTGCCAGCAGTTTTCTTAACGGTTCTTATCAGCCCCAGCATTTT
J: TRBJ1-5
D: .
V: TRBV27
size: once

CDR3: CASGLVLRDRGRNYGYTF
DNA: TGTGCTAGTGGTTTGGTACTTCGGGACAGGGGTAGGAACTATGGCTACACCTTC
J: TRBJ1-2
D: TRBD1
V: TRBV12-5
size: once

CDR3: CASSLIPGDRYEQYF
DNA: TGTGCCAGCAGCTTGATCCCGGGGGACCGCTACGAGCAGTACTTC
J: TRBJ2-7
D: .
V: TRBV7-2
size: .

CDR3: CASSLYRGSSYEQYF
DNA: TGCGCCAGCAGCTTGTATCGCGGAAGCTCCTACGAGCAGTACTTC
J: TRBJ2-7
D: .
V: TRBV5-1
size: .

CDR3: CASSPRPGQASYEQYF
DNA: TGTGCCAGCAGCCCCAGGCCGGGACAGGCCTCCTACGAGCAGTACTTC
J: TRBJ2-7
D: TRBD1
V: TRBV7-6
size: .

CDR3: CASSKWVQANEKLFF
DNA: TGTGCCAGCAGCAAGTGGGTCCAGGCTAATGAAAAACTGTTTTTT
J: TRBJ1-4
D: .
V: TRBV7-9
size: .